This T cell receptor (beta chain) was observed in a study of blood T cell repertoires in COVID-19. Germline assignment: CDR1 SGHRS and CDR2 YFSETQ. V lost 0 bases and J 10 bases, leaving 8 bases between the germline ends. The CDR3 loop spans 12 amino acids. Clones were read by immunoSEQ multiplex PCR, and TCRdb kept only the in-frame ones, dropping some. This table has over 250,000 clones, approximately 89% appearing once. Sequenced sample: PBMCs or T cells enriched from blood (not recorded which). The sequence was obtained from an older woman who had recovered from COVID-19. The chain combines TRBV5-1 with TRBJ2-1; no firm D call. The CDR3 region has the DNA TGCGCCAGCAGCTTGGATCGTAGCGAGCAGTTCTTC. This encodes CASSLDRSEQFF.